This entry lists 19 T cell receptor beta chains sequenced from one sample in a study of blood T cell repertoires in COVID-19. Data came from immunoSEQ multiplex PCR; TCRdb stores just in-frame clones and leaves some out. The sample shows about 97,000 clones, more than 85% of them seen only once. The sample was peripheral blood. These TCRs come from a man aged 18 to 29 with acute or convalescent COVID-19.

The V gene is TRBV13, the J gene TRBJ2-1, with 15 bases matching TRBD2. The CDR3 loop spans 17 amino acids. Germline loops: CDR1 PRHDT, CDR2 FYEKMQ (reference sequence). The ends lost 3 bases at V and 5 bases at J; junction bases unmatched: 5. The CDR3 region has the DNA TGTGCCAGCAGCTTTTTCCGGACTAGCGGGGGGGACAATGAGCAGTTCTTC. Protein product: CASSFFRTSGGDNEQFF.

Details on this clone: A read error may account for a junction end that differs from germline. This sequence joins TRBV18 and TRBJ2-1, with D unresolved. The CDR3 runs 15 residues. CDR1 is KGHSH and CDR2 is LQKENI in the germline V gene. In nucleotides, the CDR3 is TGTGCCAGCTCACCAATACAGTTAGGCTACAGTGAGCAGTTCTTC. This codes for CASSPIQLGYSEQFF. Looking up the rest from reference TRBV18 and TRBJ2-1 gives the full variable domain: NAGVMQNPRHLVRRRGQEARLRCSPMKGHSHVYWYRQLPEEGLKFMVYLQKENIIDESGMPKERFSAEFPKEGPSILRIQQVVRGDSAAYFCASSPIQLGYSEQFFGPGTRLTVL.

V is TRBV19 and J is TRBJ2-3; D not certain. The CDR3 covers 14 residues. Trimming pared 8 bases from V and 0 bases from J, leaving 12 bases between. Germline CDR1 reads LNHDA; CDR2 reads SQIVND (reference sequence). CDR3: CASRTISSTDTQYF. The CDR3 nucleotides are TGTGCCAGTCGAACTATTTCTAGCACAGATACGCAGTATTTT.

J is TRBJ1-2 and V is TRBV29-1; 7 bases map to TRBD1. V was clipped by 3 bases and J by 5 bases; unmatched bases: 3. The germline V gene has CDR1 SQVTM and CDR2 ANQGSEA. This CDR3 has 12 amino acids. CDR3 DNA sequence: TGCAGCGTTGAGACAGGGACGTATGGCTACACCTTC. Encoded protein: CSVETGTYGYTF.

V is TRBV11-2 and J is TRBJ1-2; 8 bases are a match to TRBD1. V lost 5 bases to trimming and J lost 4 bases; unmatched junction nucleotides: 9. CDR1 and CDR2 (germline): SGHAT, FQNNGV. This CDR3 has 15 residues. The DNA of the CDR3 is TGTGCCAGCAGCCGTACTACAGGGGGAGTCTATGGCTACACCTTC. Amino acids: CASSRTTGGVYGYTF.

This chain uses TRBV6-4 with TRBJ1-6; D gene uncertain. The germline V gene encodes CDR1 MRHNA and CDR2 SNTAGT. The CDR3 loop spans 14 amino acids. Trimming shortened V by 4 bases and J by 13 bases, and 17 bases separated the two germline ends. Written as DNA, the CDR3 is TGTGCCAGCAGTGTCCGATTGAATGACACTCCCCTCCACTTT. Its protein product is CASSVRLNDTPLHF.

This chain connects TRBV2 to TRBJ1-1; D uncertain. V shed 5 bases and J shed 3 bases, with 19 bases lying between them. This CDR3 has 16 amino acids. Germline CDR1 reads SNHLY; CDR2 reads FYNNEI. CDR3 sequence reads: CASSTQDGGWDTEAFF. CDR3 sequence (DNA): TGTGCCAGCAGTACCCAGGACGGAGGATGGGACACTGAAGCTTTCTTT.

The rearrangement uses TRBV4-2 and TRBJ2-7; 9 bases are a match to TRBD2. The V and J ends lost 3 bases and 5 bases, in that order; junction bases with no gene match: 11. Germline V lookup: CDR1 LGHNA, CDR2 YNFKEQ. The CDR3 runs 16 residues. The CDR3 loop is CASSQRRAGGPNEQYF. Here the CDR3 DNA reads TGTGCCAGCAGCCAGAGAAGGGCGGGAGGGCCGAACGAGCAGTACTTC.

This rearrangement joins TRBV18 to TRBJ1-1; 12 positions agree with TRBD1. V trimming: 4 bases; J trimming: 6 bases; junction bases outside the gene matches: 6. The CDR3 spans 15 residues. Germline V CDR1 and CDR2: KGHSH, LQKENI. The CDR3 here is CASSRGTGGESEAFF. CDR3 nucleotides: TGTGCCAGCTCACGGGGGACAGGGGGCGAGTCTGAAGCTTTCTTT.

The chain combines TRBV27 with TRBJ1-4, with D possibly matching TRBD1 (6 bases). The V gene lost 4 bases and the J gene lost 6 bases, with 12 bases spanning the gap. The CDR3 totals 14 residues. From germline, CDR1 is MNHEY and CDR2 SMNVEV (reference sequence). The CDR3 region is CASSSAGVYEKLFF. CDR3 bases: TGTGCCAGCAGTTCCGCAGGGGTATATGAAAAACTGTTTTTT.

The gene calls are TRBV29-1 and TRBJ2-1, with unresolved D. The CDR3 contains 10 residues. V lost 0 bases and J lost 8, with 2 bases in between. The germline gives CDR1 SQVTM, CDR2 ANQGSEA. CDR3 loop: CSVEDYEQFF. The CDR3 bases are TGCAGCGTTGAAGACTATGAGCAGTTCTTC.

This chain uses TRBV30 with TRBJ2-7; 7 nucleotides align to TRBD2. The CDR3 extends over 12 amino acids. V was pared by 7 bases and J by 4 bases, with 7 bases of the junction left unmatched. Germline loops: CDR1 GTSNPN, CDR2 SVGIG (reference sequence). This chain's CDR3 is CAYRDYPYEQYF. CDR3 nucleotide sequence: TGTGCCTACCGGGACTACCCATACGAGCAGTACTTC.

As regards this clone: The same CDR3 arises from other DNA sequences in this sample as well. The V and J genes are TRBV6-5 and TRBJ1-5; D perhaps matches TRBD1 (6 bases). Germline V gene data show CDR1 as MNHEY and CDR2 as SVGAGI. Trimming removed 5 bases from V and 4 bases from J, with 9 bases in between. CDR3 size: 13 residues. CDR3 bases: TGTGCCAGCAGTAGTCAGGGGAATCAGCCCCAGCATTTT. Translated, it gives CASSSQGNQPQHF.

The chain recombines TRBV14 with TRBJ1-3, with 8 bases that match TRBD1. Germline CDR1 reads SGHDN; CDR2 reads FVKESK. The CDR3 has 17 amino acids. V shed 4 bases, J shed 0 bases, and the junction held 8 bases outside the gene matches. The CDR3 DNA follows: TGTGCCAGCAGCCCACGGACAGGGAGTAGCTCTGGAAACACCATATATTTT. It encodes CASSPRTGSSSGNTIYF.

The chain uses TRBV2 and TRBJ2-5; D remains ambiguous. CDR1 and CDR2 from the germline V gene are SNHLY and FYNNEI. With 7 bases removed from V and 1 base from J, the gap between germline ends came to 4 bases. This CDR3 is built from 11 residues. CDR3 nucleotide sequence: TGTGCCAGCAACTTCCAAGAGACCCAGTACTTC. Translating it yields CASNFQETQYF.

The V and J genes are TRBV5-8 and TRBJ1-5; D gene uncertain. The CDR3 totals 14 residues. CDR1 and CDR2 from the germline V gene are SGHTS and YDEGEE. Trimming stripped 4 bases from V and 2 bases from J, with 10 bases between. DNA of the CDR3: TGTGCCAGCAGCCGTCGAGTAGGCAATCAGCCCCAGCATTTT. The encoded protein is CASSRRVGNQPQHF.

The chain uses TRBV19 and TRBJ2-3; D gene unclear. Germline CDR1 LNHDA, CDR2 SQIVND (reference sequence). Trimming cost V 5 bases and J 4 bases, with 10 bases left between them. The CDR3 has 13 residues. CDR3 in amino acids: CASSQTAPDTQYF. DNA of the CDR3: TGTGCCAGTAGTCAAACAGCTCCAGATACGCAGTATTTT.

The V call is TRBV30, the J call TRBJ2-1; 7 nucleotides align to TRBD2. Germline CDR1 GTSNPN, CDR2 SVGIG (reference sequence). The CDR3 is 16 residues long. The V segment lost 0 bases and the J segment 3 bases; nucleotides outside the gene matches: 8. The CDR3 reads CAWSVLGGRYYNEQFF. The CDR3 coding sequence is TGTGCCTGGAGTGTACTTGGCGGGAGATACTACAATGAGCAGTTCTTC.

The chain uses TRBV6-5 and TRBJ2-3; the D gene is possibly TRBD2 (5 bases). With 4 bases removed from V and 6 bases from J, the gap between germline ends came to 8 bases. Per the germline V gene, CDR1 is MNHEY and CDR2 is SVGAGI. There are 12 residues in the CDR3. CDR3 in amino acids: CASSLGVDTQYF. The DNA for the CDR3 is TGTGCCAGCAGTTTGGGAGTGGATACGCAGTATTTT.